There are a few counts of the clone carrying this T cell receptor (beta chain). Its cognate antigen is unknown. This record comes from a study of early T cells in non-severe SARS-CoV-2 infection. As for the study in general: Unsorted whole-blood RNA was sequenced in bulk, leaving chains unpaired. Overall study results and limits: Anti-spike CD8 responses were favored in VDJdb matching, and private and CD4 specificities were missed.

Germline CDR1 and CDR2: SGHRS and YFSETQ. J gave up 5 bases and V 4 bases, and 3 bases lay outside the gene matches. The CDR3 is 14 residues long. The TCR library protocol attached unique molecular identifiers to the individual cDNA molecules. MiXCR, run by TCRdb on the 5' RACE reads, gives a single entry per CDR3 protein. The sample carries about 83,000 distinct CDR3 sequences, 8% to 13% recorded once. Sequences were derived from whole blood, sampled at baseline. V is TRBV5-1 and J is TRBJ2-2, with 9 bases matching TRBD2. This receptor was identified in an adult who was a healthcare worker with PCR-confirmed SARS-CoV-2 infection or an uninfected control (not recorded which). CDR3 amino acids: CASSGTSNTGELFF. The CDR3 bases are TGCGCCAGCAGCGGGACTAGCAATACCGGGGAGCTGTTTTTT.